Listed below are T cell receptor beta chains from one sample, sequenced in a study of blood T cell repertoires in COVID-19. The repertoire was sequenced with immunoSEQ multiplex PCR; TCRdb's copy has only in-frame clones and lacks some. The sample shows fewer than 70,000 clones, 78% of them seen only once. The sequenced sample was peripheral blood. The receptors here all came from a human donor in a cohort sampled during active COVID-19. The CDR3 runs from the conserved cysteine through the conserved F or W. A D gene is named only where the DNA matches it firmly. For some rows the clone size is stated as once, few or many, or as a class when expanded; others skip it.

once | TRBJ2-3 | 15 | TRBV5-4 | TRBD2 | CASSPSGRRADTQYF | TGTGCCAGCAGCCCCAGCGGGAGGCGGGCAGATACGCAGTATTTT
- | TRBJ1-1 | 15 | TRBV7-8 | - | CASSLAFRGDTEAFF | TGTGCCAGCAGCTTAGCGTTCAGGGGAGACACTGAAGCTTTCTTT
- | TRBJ1-1 | 13 | TRBV3-1/TRBV3-2 | - | CASSQEGGTEAFF | TGTGCCAGCAGCCAAGAAGGGGGCACTGAAGCTTTCTTT
- | TRBJ2-6 | 16 | TRBV7-9 | - | CASSSRLNSGANVLTF | TGTGCCAGCAGCTCCCGACTGAACTCTGGGGCCAACGTCCTGACTTTC
few | TRBJ1-5 | 12 | TRBV24-1 | - | CATSDPDQPQHF | TGTGCCACCAGTGACCCCGATCAGCCCCAGCATTTT
- | TRBJ2-7 | 14 | TRBV7-2 | TRBD2 | CASSLWGGTQEQYF | TGTGCCAGCAGCTTATGGGGGGGGACGCAGGAGCAGTACTTC
once | TRBJ1-5 | 16 | TRBV30 | - | CAWEAGHSYSNQPQHF | TGTGCCTGGGAAGCGGGACACTCTTATAGCAATCAGCCCCAGCATTTT
- | TRBJ2-7 | 15 | TRBV5-8 | - | CASSLRAGTTYEQYF | TGTGCCAGCAGCTTGAGGGCAGGGACAACCTACGAGCAGTACTTC
- | TRBJ1-1 | 13 | TRBV12-3/TRBV12-4 | - | CASSSGLNTEAFF | TGTGCCAGCAGCTCGGGACTTAACACTGAAGCTTTCTTT
- | TRBJ1-2 | 19 | TRBV27 | TRBD1 | CASSPRRDLDRARNYGYTF | TGTGCCAGCAGTCCGAGACGCGACCTGGACAGGGCCCGGAACTATGGCTACACCTTC
- | TRBJ1-1 | 12 | TRBV12-3/TRBV12-4 | - | CASSPGGTEAFF | TGTGCCAGCAGTCCGGGGGGCACTGAAGCTTTCTTT
- | TRBJ1-2 | 14 | TRBV6-1 | - | CASSEASRLYGYTF | TGTGCCAGCAGTGAAGCGTCCCGACTTTATGGCTACACCTTC
- | TRBJ2-3 | 17 | TRBV7-2 | TRBD2 | CASSKRGTSGGYHTQYF | TGTGCCAGCAGCAAACGTGGGACTAGCGGGGGGTATCATACGCAGTATTTT
- | TRBJ2-7 | 13 | TRBV27 | TRBD2 | CASRTSAPYEQYF | TGTGCCAGCAGGACTAGCGCCCCCTACGAGCAGTACTTC
- | TRBJ2-6 | 14 | TRBV15 | - | CATSTRSGANVLTF | TGTGCCACCTCAACGAGGTCTGGGGCCAACGTCCTGACTTTC
- | TRBJ1-1 | 15 | TRBV30 | - | CAWSIGGVEDTEAFF | TGTGCCTGGAGTATTGGAGGGGTAGAGGACACTGAAGCTTTCTTT
- | TRBJ2-1 | 16 | TRBV4-1 | TRBD1 | CASSQPTGARGNEQFF | TGCGCCAGCAGCCAACCGACAGGGGCGCGGGGCAATGAGCAGTTCTTC
once | TRBJ1-1 | 13 | TRBV24-1 | - | CATTRTGGTEAFF | TGTGCCACCACCCGGACGGGAGGGACTGAAGCTTTCTTT
- | TRBJ1-1 | 13 | TRBV16 | TRBD1 | CASSLGQITEAFF | TGTGCCAGCAGCTTGGGACAGATTACTGAAGCTTTCTTT
- | TRBJ1-6 | 19 | TRBV12-5 | TRBD1 | CASGDPGQGFFSDNSPLHF | TGTGCTAGTGGTGACCCGGGACAGGGGTTTTTTTCAGATAATTCACCCCTCCACTTT
- | TRBJ1-2 | 15 | TRBV7-2 | - | CASSPSPLGGKGYTF | TGTGCCAGCAGCCCTAGCCCGTTGGGGGGTAAGGGCTACACCTTC
many | TRBJ2-7 | 15 | TRBV28 | TRBD2 | CASSSTGTSGRKQYF | TGTGCCAGCAGTTCTACCGGGACTAGCGGGAGAAAGCAGTACTTC
- | TRBJ1-2 | 16 | TRBV4-2 | TRBD1 | CASSQDSRGRGYGYTF | TGTGCCAGCAGCCAAGATAGTAGGGGGCGCGGCTATGGCTACACCTTC
- | TRBJ2-7 | 15 | TRBV9 | TRBD2 | CASSVKSGRSHEQYF | TGTGCCAGCAGCGTAAAAAGCGGGAGGTCCCACGAGCAGTACTTC
- | TRBJ2-3 | 15 | TRBV4-3 | TRBD1 | CASSHGTGVTDTQYF | TGCGCCAGCAGCCACGGGACAGGGGTCACAGATACGCAGTATTTT
- | TRBJ2-1 | 17 | TRBV6-2/TRBV6-3 | TRBD2 | CASSSGPGLAGMREQFF | TGTGCCAGCAGTTCGGGACCGGGACTAGCGGGAATGCGTGAGCAGTTCTTC
- | TRBJ2-7 | 15 | TRBV9 | TRBD2 | CASSVGGGGAYEQYF | TGTGCCAGCAGCGTAGGCGGCGGGGGGGCCTACGAGCAGTACTTC
- | TRBJ1-2 | 13 | TRBV30 | - | CAWSGLAKDGYTF | TGTGCCTGGAGTGGCCTAGCTAAAGATGGCTACACCTTC
- | TRBJ1-2 | 19 | TRBV5-4 | TRBD1 | CASSTPLGTGGSWGYGYTF | TGTGCCAGCAGCACCCCCCTGGGGACAGGGGGCTCATGGGGCTATGGCTACACCTTC
few | TRBJ2-7 | 15 | TRBV27 | TRBD1 | CASSPGQGGAYEQYF | TGTGCCAGCAGTCCTGGACAGGGGGGTGCCTACGAGCAGTACTTC
- | TRBJ2-1 | 16 | TRBV11-2 | TRBD2 | CASSPLAGGPQNEQFF | TGTGCCAGCAGCCCCCTGGCGGGAGGGCCTCAAAATGAGCAGTTCTTC
few | TRBJ1-3 | 16 | TRBV7-9 | - | CASSSLAQGTGNTIYF | TGTGCCAGCAGCTCGTTGGCTCAGGGGACGGGAAACACCATATATTTT
- | TRBJ2-2 | 15 | TRBV6-4 | TRBD1 | CASSPGQGSAGELFF | TGTGCCAGCAGCCCGGGACAGGGAAGCGCCGGGGAGCTGTTTTTT
- | TRBJ1-2 | 14 | TRBV6-1 | - | CASSEARGAYGYTF | TGTGCCAGCAGTGAAGCCAGGGGCGCCTATGGCTACACCTTC
- | TRBJ2-7 | 13 | TRBV28 | TRBD2 | CASSIAGGWEQYF | TGTGCCAGCAGTATAGCGGGAGGTTGGGAGCAGTACTTC
- | TRBJ1-2 | 17 | TRBV29-1 | TRBD1 | CSVNPTANRGGNYGYTF | TGCAGCGTTAACCCCACCGCAAACAGGGGGGGTAACTATGGCTACACCTTC
- | TRBJ2-1 | 14 | TRBV7-9 | - | CASSQTSSYNEQFF | TGTGCCAGCAGCCAGACAAGCTCCTACAATGAGCAGTTCTTC